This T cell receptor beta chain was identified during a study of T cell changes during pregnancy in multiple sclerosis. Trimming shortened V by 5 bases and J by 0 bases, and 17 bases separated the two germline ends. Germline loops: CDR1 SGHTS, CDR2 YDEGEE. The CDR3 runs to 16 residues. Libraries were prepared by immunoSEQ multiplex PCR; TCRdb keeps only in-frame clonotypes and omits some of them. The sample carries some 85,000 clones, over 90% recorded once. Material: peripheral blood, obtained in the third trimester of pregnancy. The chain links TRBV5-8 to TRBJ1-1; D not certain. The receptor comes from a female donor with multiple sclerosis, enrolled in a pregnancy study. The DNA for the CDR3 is TGTGCCAGCAGTTTACCACGCGTTTCAATGAACACTGAAGCTTTCTTT. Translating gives CASSLPRVSMNTEAFF. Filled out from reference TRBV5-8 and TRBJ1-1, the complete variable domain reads EAGVTQSPTHLIKTRGQQATLRCSPISGHTSVYWYQQALGLGLQFLLWYDEGEERNRGNFPPRFSGRQFPNYSSELNVNALELEDSALYLCASSLPRVSMNTEAFFGQGTRLTVV.